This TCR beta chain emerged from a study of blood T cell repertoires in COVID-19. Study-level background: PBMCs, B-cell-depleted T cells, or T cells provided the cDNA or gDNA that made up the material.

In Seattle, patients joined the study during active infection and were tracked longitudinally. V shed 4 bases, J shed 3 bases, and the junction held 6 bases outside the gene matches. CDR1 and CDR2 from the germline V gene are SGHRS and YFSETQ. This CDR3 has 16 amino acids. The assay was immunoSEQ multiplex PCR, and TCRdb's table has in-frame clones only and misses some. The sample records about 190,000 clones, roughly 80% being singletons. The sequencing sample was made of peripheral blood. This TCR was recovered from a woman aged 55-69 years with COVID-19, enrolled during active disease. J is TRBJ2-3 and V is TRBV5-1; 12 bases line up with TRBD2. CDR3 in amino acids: CASSTGLAGFTDTQYF. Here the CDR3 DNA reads TGCGCCAGCAGCACCGGACTAGCGGGGTTTACAGATACGCAGTATTTT. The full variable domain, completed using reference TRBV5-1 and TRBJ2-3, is KAGVTQTPRYLIKTRGQQVTLSCSPISGHRSVSWYQQTPGQGLQFLFEYFSETQRNKGNFPGRFSGRQFSNSRSEMNVSTLELGDSALYLCASSTGLAGFTDTQYFGPGTRLTVL.